The source of this T cell receptor (beta chain) is a study of blood T cell repertoires in COVID-19 (dated by TCRdb to 2018 to 2020). About the investigation overall: The collaborator samples originated in the United States, Italy and Spain and spanned the acute and convalescent phases of COVID-19. The prospective study material was composed of cDNA or gDNA derived from T cells, B-cell-depleted T cells, or PBMCs. Deeply sampled blood TCRbeta repertoires from subjects exposed to, actively infected with, or recovered from COVID-19 were included in the dataset. The repertoires were released in a freely available public database intended as a resource for research on the immune response to SARS-CoV-2. The samples were drawn from two sources: the first 160 participants of the ongoing ImmuneRACE study, and over 1,000 subjects contributed by 6 global collaborators. Sample metadata almost always included a de-identified subject ID, COVID-19 status, age in years and sex. HLA class I and class II types, where available, came from metadata supplied by the sample provider rather than from assay-based typing. Findings and caveats that apply to the study as a whole: Clinical and demographic metadata were provided uncurated, with the amount varying by source and participant.

From the germline V gene (reference sequence), CDR1 is LGHDT and CDR2 is YNNKEL. Taken from cysteine to phenylalanine, the CDR3 has 19 residues. Solely the CDR3 DNA is kept, with 57 bases framed from the first base. Compared with germline, V lacks 4 bases and J lacks 5 bases; bases without a gene match: 18. Note on this clone: It lacks a known antigen. No qualities accompany the bases; no much larger clone lies one base away.

TCRbeta CDR3 regions were amplified from genomic DNA using the immunoSEQ Assay, a bias-controlled multiplex PCR. The original methods were these. The number of nucleated cells in each sample was estimated from the amplification of reference gene primers within the assay. To quantify the absolute abundance of each unique TCRbeta CDR3 rearrangement, sequence reads were collapsed and filtered. For each sample, productive Simpson clonality was calculated by taking the square root of Simpson's diversity index across productive rearrangements. TCRdb stores this immuneACCESS table with in-frame sequences only. Part of the clones is absent; in the studies checked, under half of the shortfall reflects unresolved V genes, and no reason is known for the rest. Clone size and V and J calls were adopted from that table, with D and trimming inferred from the DNA. The sample table lists over 250,000 clones, around 90% of them with a count of one. Jointly, the top ten make up 0.99% of the sample.

Samples from volunteer blood donors who had recovered from COVID-19 were contributed by a second Seattle source. Each collaborating institution followed its own protocols to collect whole blood in K2EDTA tubes. For TCRbeta analysis, collaborator samples were shipped as frozen whole blood, as isolated PBMCs, or as DNA extracted from either sample type. What was sequenced was peripheral blood. The receptor was isolated from a middle-aged woman who had recovered from COVID-19. The chain uses TRBV3-1 (or the pseudogene TRBV3-2) and TRBJ2-7, with 12 central nucleotides matching TRBD2. The CDR3 amino acid sequence is: CASSPTLAGGPLGGDEQYF. The nucleotide sequence is TGTGCCAGCAGCCCCACCCTAGCGGGAGGGCCCCTGGGAGGCGACGAGCAGTACTTC.